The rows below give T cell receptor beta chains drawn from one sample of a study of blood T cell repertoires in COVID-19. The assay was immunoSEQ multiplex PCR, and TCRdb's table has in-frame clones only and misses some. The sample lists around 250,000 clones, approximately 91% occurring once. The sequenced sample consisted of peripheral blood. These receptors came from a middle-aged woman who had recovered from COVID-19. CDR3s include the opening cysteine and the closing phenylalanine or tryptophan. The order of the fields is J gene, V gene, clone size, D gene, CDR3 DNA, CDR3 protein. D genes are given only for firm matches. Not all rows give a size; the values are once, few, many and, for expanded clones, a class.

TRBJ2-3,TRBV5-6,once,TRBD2,TGTGCCAGCAGCAAACGAGCGGGAGGCACAGATACGCAGTATTTT,CASSKRAGGTDTQYF
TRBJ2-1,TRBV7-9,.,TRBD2,TGTGCCAGCAGCTTAACCCTGACTAGCGGGATGACCTCCTACAATGAGCAGTTCTTC,CASSLTLTSGMTSYNEQFF
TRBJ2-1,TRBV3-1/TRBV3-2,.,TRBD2,TGTGCCAGCAGCGTATCTAGCGGGAGGGGAAATGAGCAGTTCTTC,CASSVSSGRGNEQFF
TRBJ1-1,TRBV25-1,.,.,TGTGCCAGCCACGGGGGGGGTTACCGTACTGAAGCTTTCTTT,CASHGGGYRTEAFF
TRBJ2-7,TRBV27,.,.,TGTGCCAGCAGTTTAAAGGGGCTCTCGGGTTACGAGCAGTACTTC,CASSLKGLSGYEQYF
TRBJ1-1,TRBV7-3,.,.,TGTGCCAGCAGCTTTGCCAGGGACACTGAAGCTTTCTTT,CASSFARDTEAFF
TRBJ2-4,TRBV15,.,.,TGTGCCACCAGCAGAGATCGACTAGTCTTCCAAGCGTCCAAAAACATTCAGTACTTC,CATSRDRLVFQASKNIQYF
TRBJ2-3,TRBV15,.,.,TGTGCCACCAGCACCGAGAGCACAGATACGCAGTATTTT,CATSTESTDTQYF
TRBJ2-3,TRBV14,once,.,TGTGCCAGCAGCCCCGGGACTAGCACAGATACGCAGTATTTT,CASSPGTSTDTQYF
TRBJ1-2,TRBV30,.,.,TGTGCCTGGAGTCAGGGAATCTATGGCTACACCTTC,CAWSQGIYGYTF
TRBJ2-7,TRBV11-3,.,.,TGTGCCAGCAGCTTACCCCCTCAGGTTCAGGGAGGCGAGCAGTACTTC,CASSLPPQVQGGEQYF
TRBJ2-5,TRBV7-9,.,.,TGTGCCAGCAGCCCCCGGACTAAAGAGACCCAGTACTTC,CASSPRTKETQYF
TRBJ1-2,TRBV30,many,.,TGTGCCTGGAGTGTGGGAGAATATGGCTACACCTTC,CAWSVGEYGYTF
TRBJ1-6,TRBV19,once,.,TGTGCCAGTAAGGGTGGCCAGGGTGGAAATTCACCCCTCCACTTT,CASKGGQGGNSPLHF
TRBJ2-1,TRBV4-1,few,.,TGCGCCAGCAGCCAAGCTCCCCCCACTAGATCGGATCATGAGCAGTTCTTC,CASSQAPPTRSDHEQFF
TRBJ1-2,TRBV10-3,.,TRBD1,TGTGCCATCAGTGAGTCGCCGACAGGGGATGGCTACACCTTC,CAISESPTGDGYTF
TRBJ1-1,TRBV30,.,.,TGTGCCTGGAGTGTAGGGGGGGCCCGGGTAGCTTTCTTT,CAWSVGGARVAFF
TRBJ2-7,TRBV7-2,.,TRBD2,TGTGCCAGCAGCTCCGGGACTAGCGGGAGGACGTACTTC,CASSSGTSGRTYF
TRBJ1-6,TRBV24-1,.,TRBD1,TGTGCCACCAACCAGGGGGTCTCCTATAATTCACCCCTCCACTTT,CATNQGVSYNSPLHF
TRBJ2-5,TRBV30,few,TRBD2,TGTGCCTGGAGTTCCCCATCTAGCGGGAGGGGAGAGACCCAGTACTTC,CAWSSPSSGRGETQYF
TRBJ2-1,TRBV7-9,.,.,TGTGCCAGCACGCCCGACAGGCCCTACAATGAGCAGTTCTTC,CASTPDRPYNEQFF
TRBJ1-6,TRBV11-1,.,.,TGTGCCAGCAGCCACGACAGCTCCTATAATTCACCCCTCCACTTT,CASSHDSSYNSPLHF
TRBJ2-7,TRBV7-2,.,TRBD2,TGTGCCAGCAGCTTAGGGTCTAGCGGGAACTCCTACGAGCAGTACTTC,CASSLGSSGNSYEQYF
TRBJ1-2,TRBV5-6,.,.,TGTGCCAGCAGCATGGACAGTGCAGGGTCGAACTATGGCTACACCTTC,CASSMDSAGSNYGYTF
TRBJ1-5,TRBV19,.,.,TGTGCCAGTAGTATCTCATACAGGGATCAGCCCCAGCATTTT,CASSISYRDQPQHF
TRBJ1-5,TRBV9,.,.,TGTGCCAGCAGCGGGGGACTCGATCAGCCCCAGCATTTT,CASSGGLDQPQHF
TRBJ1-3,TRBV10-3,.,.,TGTGCCACCGGACAGACCTCTGGAAACACCATATATTTT,CATGQTSGNTIYF
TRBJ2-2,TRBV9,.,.,TGTGCCAGCAGCGTAGAGGTGGGAGCCTTGAACACCGGGGAGCTGTTTTTT,CASSVEVGALNTGELFF
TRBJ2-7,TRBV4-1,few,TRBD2,TGCGCCAGCAGCCAGGGGGGGGAAGAGCAGTACTTC,CASSQGGEEQYF
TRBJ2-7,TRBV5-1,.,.,TGCGCCAGCAGCTTGGGTGGCGGCAGCTCCTACGAGCAGTACTTC,CASSLGGGSSYEQYF